This is a list of T cell receptor beta chains from one sample in a study of blood T cell repertoires in COVID-19. Measured with immunoSEQ multiplex PCR; TCRdb has only the in-frame clones, and not every one. The table records some 120,000 clones, approximately 77% of them present only once. The sequenced material came from peripheral blood. All receptors derive from a human donor in a cohort sampled during active COVID-19. Each CDR3 is given with its conserved first and last residue. Fields, in order: CDR3 DNA, CDR3 protein, D gene, V gene, J gene, clone size. D genes are given only for firm matches. Not every row has a clone size; where given, it reads once, few, many or a size class.

CDR3 DNA: TGTGCCTGGAGTGTTTCGGAGGAAGCTTTCTTT; CDR3 protein: CAWSVSEEAFF; D gene: -; V gene: TRBV30; J gene: TRBJ1-1; clone size: -
CDR3 DNA: TGTGCCACCAGTGAACAGGGGGTTGAGCAGTTCTTC; CDR3 protein: CATSEQGVEQFF; D gene: TRBD1; V gene: TRBV24-1; J gene: TRBJ2-1; clone size: few
CDR3 DNA: TGCGCCAGCAGCCCGGATTCGACAGAGACCTACGAGCAGTACTTC; CDR3 protein: CASSPDSTETYEQYF; D gene: -; V gene: TRBV5-1; J gene: TRBJ2-7; clone size: once
CDR3 DNA: TGTGCCATCAGCCCGGACAGGGACCAAGAGACCCAGTACTTC; CDR3 protein: CAISPDRDQETQYF; D gene: TRBD1; V gene: TRBV10-3; J gene: TRBJ2-5; clone size: once
CDR3 DNA: TGTGCCAGCTCCGACAGTGGGTCCTACGAGCAGTACTTC; CDR3 protein: CASSDSGSYEQYF; D gene: -; V gene: TRBV18; J gene: TRBJ2-7; clone size: -
CDR3 DNA: TGTGCCAGCAGTGGGACAGTAACCTACGAGCAGTACTTC; CDR3 protein: CASSGTVTYEQYF; D gene: -; V gene: TRBV2; J gene: TRBJ2-7; clone size: -
CDR3 DNA: TGCAGCCCATGGACAGGTGATTATAGCAATCAGCCCCAGCATTTT; CDR3 protein: CSPWTGDYSNQPQHF; D gene: TRBD1; V gene: TRBV29-1; J gene: TRBJ1-5; clone size: once
CDR3 DNA: TGTGCCAGTAGCCGGGGACAGATGAACTATGGCTACACCTTC; CDR3 protein: CASSRGQMNYGYTF; D gene: TRBD1; V gene: TRBV19; J gene: TRBJ1-2; clone size: -
CDR3 DNA: TGTGCCAGCAGCTTGACTAGCGGGAGTTGGGCAGATACGCAGTATTTT; CDR3 protein: CASSLTSGSWADTQYF; D gene: TRBD2; V gene: TRBV5-4; J gene: TRBJ2-3; clone size: -
CDR3 DNA: TGTGCCAGCAGCCATTCGGACAGGGGGGACTACGAGCAGTACTTC; CDR3 protein: CASSHSDRGDYEQYF; D gene: TRBD1; V gene: TRBV3-1/TRBV3-2; J gene: TRBJ2-7; clone size: -
CDR3 DNA: TGTGCCAGCAGCGATAGCGTTGTGACCTCTGGGGCCAACGTCCTGACTTTC; CDR3 protein: CASSDSVVTSGANVLTF; D gene: -; V gene: TRBV9; J gene: TRBJ2-6; clone size: -
CDR3 DNA: TGTGCCAGCAGGATGACAGCTACCCATGGCTACACCTTC; CDR3 protein: CASRMTATHGYTF; D gene: -; V gene: TRBV12-3/TRBV12-4; J gene: TRBJ1-2; clone size: -
CDR3 DNA: TGTGCCAGCAGGCCCGACTTCCGGGACTACAATGAGCAGTTCTTC; CDR3 protein: CASRPDFRDYNEQFF; D gene: -; V gene: TRBV2; J gene: TRBJ2-1; clone size: -
CDR3 DNA: TGTGCCAGCAGTCCCCTCTCCTACGAGCAGTACTTC; CDR3 protein: CASSPLSYEQYF; D gene: -; V gene: TRBV28; J gene: TRBJ2-7; clone size: few
CDR3 DNA: TGCAGCGGTGCCGGGAAGAACACTGAAGCTTTCTTT; CDR3 protein: CSGAGKNTEAFF; D gene: -; V gene: TRBV29-1; J gene: TRBJ1-1; clone size: -
CDR3 DNA: TGTGCCAGCAGTTACTCGAACGGGGGTTCCTACGAGCAGTACTTC; CDR3 protein: CASSYSNGGSYEQYF; D gene: -; V gene: TRBV6-5; J gene: TRBJ2-7; clone size: -